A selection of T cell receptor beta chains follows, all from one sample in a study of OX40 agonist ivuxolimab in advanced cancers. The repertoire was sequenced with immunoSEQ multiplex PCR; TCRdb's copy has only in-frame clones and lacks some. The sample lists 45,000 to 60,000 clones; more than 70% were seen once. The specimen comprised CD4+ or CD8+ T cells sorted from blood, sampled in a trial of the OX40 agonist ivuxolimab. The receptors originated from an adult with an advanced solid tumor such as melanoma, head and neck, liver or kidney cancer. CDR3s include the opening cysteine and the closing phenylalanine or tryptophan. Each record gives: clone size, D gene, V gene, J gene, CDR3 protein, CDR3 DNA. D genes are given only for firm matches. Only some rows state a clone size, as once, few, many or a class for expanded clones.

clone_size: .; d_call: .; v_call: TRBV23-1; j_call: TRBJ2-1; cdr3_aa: CASSHSGPTYNEQFF; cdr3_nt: TGCGCCAGCAGTCACTCCGGGCCAACTTACAATGAGCAGTTCTTC
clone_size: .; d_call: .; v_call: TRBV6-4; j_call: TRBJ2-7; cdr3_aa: CASSDLGAHEQYF; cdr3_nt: TGTGCCAGCAGTGACTTGGGAGCCCACGAGCAGTACTTC
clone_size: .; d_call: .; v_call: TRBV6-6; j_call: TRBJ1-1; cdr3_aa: CATRLLNTEAFF; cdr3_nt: TGTGCCACCCGATTATTGAACACTGAAGCTTTCTTT
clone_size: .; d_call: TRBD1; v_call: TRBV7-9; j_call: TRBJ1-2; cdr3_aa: CASSSGTVDYTF; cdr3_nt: TGTGCCAGCAGCTCCGGGACAGTGGACTACACCTTC
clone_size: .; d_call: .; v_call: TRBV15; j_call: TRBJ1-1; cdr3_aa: CATSTSGNTEAFF; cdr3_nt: TGTGCCACCAGCACCTCGGGGAACACTGAAGCTTTCTTT
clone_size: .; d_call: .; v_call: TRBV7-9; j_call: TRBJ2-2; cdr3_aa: CASSTVRIEGTGELFF; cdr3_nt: TGTGCCAGCAGCACAGTTCGGATAGAAGGCACCGGGGAGCTGTTTTTT
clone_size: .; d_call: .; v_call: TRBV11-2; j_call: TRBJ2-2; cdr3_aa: CASSFLENTGELFF; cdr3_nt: TGTGCCAGCAGCTTCTTAGAGAACACCGGGGAGCTGTTTTTT
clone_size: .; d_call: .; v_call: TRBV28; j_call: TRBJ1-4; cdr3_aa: CASSPVGQINEKLFF; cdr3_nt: TGTGCCAGCAGTCCTGTTGGACAGATTAATGAAAAACTGTTTTTT
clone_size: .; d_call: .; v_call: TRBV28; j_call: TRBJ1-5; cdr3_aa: CASSLAGAYQPQHF; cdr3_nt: TGTGCCAGCAGTTTAGCTGGGGCGTATCAGCCCCAGCATTTT
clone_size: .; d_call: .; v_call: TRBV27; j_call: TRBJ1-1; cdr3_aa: CASSTGSPNTEAFF; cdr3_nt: TGTGCCAGCAGTACCGGGAGTCCTAACACTGAAGCTTTCTTT
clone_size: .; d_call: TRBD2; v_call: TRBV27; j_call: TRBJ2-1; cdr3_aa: CASSFWLAGNEQFF; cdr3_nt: TGTGCCAGCAGTTTTTGGCTAGCGGGTAATGAGCAGTTCTTC
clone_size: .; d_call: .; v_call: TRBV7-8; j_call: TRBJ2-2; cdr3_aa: CASSIYAQVFTGELFF; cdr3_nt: TGTGCCAGCAGCATCTATGCGCAGGTTTTCACCGGGGAGCTGTTTTTT
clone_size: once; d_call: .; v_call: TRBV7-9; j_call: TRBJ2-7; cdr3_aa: CASSPPYPYEQYF; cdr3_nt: TGTGCCAGCAGCCCACCTTACCCCTACGAGCAGTACTTC
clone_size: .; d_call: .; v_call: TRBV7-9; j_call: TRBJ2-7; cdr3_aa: CASSLVNEQYF; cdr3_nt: TGTGCCAGCAGCTTAGTGAACGAGCAGTACTTC
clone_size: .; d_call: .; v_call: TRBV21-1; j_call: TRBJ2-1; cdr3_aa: CASSKESKYGVDRRSYNEQFF; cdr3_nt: TGTGCCAGCAGCAAAGAAAGCAAGTACGGGGTGGACCGAAGAAGTTACAATGAGCAGTTCTTC
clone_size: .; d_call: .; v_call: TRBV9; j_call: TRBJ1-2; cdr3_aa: CASSWEGKYGYTF; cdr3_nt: TGTGCCAGCAGCTGGGAGGGAAAGTATGGCTACACCTTC
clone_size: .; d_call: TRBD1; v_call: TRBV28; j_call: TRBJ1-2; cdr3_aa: CASSLGGRRGTGYTF; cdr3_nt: TGTGCCAGCAGTTTAGGGGGGCGCAGGGGGACAGGCTACACCTTC
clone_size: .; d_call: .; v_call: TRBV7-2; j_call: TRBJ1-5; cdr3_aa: CASSLIPGIGANQPQHF; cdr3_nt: TGTGCCAGCAGCTTAATACCAGGTATAGGGGCCAATCAGCCCCAGCATTTT
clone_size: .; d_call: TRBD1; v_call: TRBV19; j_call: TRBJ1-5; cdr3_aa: CASRTGDYSNQPQHF; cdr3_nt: TGTGCCAGCAGGACAGGAGATTATAGCAATCAGCCCCAGCATTTT
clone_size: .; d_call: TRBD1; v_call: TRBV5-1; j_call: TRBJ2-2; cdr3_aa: CAGTGPTGELFF; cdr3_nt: TGCGCTGGGACAGGCCCCACCGGGGAGCTGTTTTTT
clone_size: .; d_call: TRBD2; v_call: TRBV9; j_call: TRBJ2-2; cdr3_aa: CASSVPREGGVAGELFF; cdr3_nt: TGTGCCAGCAGCGTCCCCAGGGAGGGAGGAGTGGCCGGGGAGCTGTTTTTT
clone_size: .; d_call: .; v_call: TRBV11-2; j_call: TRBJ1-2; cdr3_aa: CASRGGFANYGYTF; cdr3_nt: TGTGCCAGCAGGGGAGGGTTTGCTAACTATGGCTACACCTTC
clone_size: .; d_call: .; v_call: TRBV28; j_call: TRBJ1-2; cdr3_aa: CASSSLDLGPATNYGYTF; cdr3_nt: TGTGCCAGCAGTTCCCTGGACTTGGGCCCCGCAACTAACTATGGCTACACCTTC